What follows are 27 T cell receptor beta chains derived from one specimen sequenced in a study of shared clonotypes between healthy human individuals. The table came from immunoSEQ multiplex PCR; TCRdb's copy has only in-frame clones and leaves some out. The sample includes some 2,500,000 clones, approximately 94% of them seen just once. Material for sequencing was naive CD4+ T cells from PBMCs. Subset indicated: CD45RA+ positively selected. Receptors were obtained from a man aged 18 to 30 in good health. Some clones in this sample may be carry-over from other donors' samples.

The chain carries TRBV28 and TRBJ2-2; weak D call: TRBD1 (6 bases). Germline V lookup: CDR1 MDHEN, CDR2 SYDVKM. Trimming left V 7 bases short and J 12 bases short, with 15 bases between. This CDR3 region has 12 residues. CDR3 in DNA: TGTGCCAGCACAGGGGACCCGACGAAGCTGTTTTTT. As protein: CASTGDPTKLFF.

The chain joins TRBV5-1 to TRBJ2-3; D is perhaps TRBD1 (5 bases). From germline, CDR1 is SGHRS and CDR2 YFSETQ. V gave up 1 base and J gave up 1 base, with 10 bases separating them. This CDR3 region has 15 residues. This chain's CDR3 is CASSLIPGRTDTQYF. The CDR3 DNA is TGCGCCAGCAGCTTGATCCCAGGGCGCACAGATACGCAGTATTTT.

The chain carries TRBV9 and TRBJ2-2, with no clear D. CDR1 is SGDLS, CDR2 YYNGEE, per germline. Trimming left V 0 bases short and J 3 bases short, with 9 bases between. The CDR3 extends over 15 amino acids. The CDR3 DNA reads as TGTGCCAGCAGCGTAGAGGGCAGCTACACCGGGGAGCTGTTTTTT. It is translated as CASSVEGSYTGELFF.

The rearrangement joins TRBV27 to TRBJ1-6; D gene uncertain. Germline values: CDR1 MNHEY, CDR2 SMNVEV (reference sequence). The CDR3 is 14 residues long. Trimming removed 4 bases from V and 7 bases from J, with 11 bases in between. CDR3 protein: CASSSREGNSPLHF. The CDR3 DNA is TGTGCCAGCAGTTCGAGGGAGGGCAATTCACCCCTCCACTTT.

The chain employs TRBV5-4 and TRBJ1-3; D is unclear. The CDR3 is 15 amino acids. Germline CDR1 and CDR2: SGHNT and YYREEE (reference sequence). Between the trimmed V and J ends, which lost 4 bases and 0 bases, there was a span of 11 bases. CDR3 in amino acids: CASSLDSRSGNTIYF. CDR3 nucleotide sequence: TGTGCCAGCAGCCTGGACTCCCGCTCTGGAAACACCATATATTTT.

This clone was recorded once. The chain employs TRBV2 and TRBJ2-5; 11 nucleotides agree with TRBD2. The germline V gene encodes CDR1 SNHLY and CDR2 FYNNEI. V dropped 3 bases and J dropped 5; count of bases not matched to a gene: 5. The CDR3 is 15 amino acids. The CDR3 nucleotides are TGTGCCAGCAGTGACACTAGCGGGAGCGGCGAGACCCAGTACTTC. Its translation: CASSDTSGSGETQYF.

This chain uses TRBV7-2 with TRBJ1-2; a weak D match, TRBD1 (5 bases). There are 15 residues in the CDR3. The germline CDR1 and CDR2 sequences are SGHTA and FQGNSA. The V end was cut by 6 bases, the J end by 4 bases, with 18 bases between. The CDR3 spells CASRVRLGLPYGYTF. The CDR3 coding sequence is TGTGCCAGCAGGGTTAGGCTGGGACTGCCCTATGGCTACACCTTC.

This chain uses TRBV19 with TRBJ2-7; D might be TRBD1 (6 bases). Trimming pared 5 bases from V and 3 bases from J, leaving 14 bases between. The CDR3 has 14 residues. Germline V gene data show CDR1 as LNHDA and CDR2 as SQIVND (reference sequence). CDR3 nucleotide sequence: TGTGCCAGTAGTCGTAGGACAGTTGACTACGAGCAGTACTTC. Translated: CASSRRTVDYEQYF.

This clone has just one count. Other nucleotide sequences from this sample produce the same CDR3. This sequence joins TRBV7-3 and TRBJ2-1; 13 bases agree with TRBD2. The germline V gene encodes CDR1 SGHTA and CDR2 FQGTGA. The CDR3 extends over 16 amino acids. J lost 4 bases, V lost 2 bases, and 2 bases had no gene match. CDR3 protein: CASSLGTSGKYNEQFF. The CDR3 region has the DNA TGTGCCAGCAGCTTAGGGACTAGCGGGAAATACAATGAGCAGTTCTTC.

With regard to this clone: The same CDR3 is also encoded by other DNA sequences in this sample. The chain carries TRBV18 and TRBJ1-1; 7 bases map to TRBD1. Trimming at V came to 3 bases and at J to 1 base, leaving 5 bases not matched to a gene. CDR1 is KGHSH and CDR2 is LQKENI in the germline V gene. The CDR3 loop spans 15 amino acids. CDR3 region: CASSPSGQPNTEAFF. In nucleotides, the CDR3 is TGTGCCAGCTCACCTTCGGGACAGCCGAACACTGAAGCTTTCTTT.

This clone was seen only a few times. The chain couples TRBV2 to TRBJ1-4; a weak D match, TRBD1 (6 bases). The V end was cut by 4 bases, the J end by 3 bases, with 12 bases between. Germline V lookup: CDR1 SNHLY, CDR2 FYNNEI. The CDR3 covers 15 residues. DNA of the CDR3: TGTGCCAGCAGTGTTAACAGGGTGGCTAATGAAAAACTGTTTTTT. Residues: CASSVNRVANEKLFF. Full variable domain (rest looked up from reference TRBV2 and TRBJ1-4): EPEVTQTPSHQVTQMGQEVILRCVPISNHLYFYWYRQILGQKVEFLVSFYNNEISEKSEIFDDQFSVERPDGSNFTLKIRSTKLEDSAMYFCASSVNRVANEKLFFGSGTQLSVL.

The chain recombines TRBV6-1 with TRBJ1-2; a weak D match, TRBD1 (5 bases). V lost 5 bases to trimming and J lost 8 bases, with 18 bases between them. Germline CDR1 is MNHNS and CDR2 is SASEGT. The CDR3 sequence is 14 residues long. DNA for the CDR3: TGTGCCAGCAGTCTCCCAACGGGGAGGGACGGCTACACCTTC. Amino acid sequence: CASSLPTGRDGYTF.

J is TRBJ2-1 and V is TRBV28; the match to TRBD1 covers 10 bases. The CDR3 has 15 amino acids. J was trimmed by 6 bases and V by 4 bases; bases with no gene match: 6. Germline V gene data show CDR1 as MDHEN and CDR2 as SYDVKM. CDR3 amino acids: CASSWGQGISNEQFF. Here the CDR3 DNA reads TGTGCCAGCAGTTGGGGACAGGGGATTAGCAATGAGCAGTTCTTC.

The chain employs TRBV6-5 and TRBJ1-2; 8 nucleotides agree with TRBD1. This CDR3 is 13 amino acids long. V shed 8 bases and J 2 bases; nucleotides not matched to a gene: 4. Germline CDR1 MNHEY, CDR2 SVGAGI. The CDR3 loop is CASGRQGNYGYTF. CDR3 coding DNA: TGTGCCAGCGGCAGACAGGGGAACTATGGCTACACCTTC.

V gene TRBV15 combines with J gene TRBJ2-3; D possibly corresponds to TRBD2 (5 bases). The CDR3 sequence is 15 residues long. Trimming pared 5 bases from V and 2 bases from J, leaving 14 bases between. Germline-derived CDR1 and CDR2 are LNHNV and YYDKDF (reference sequence). CDR3 amino acids: CATSPRAVTTDTQYF. The DNA for the CDR3 is TGTGCCACCAGCCCACGAGCGGTAACCACAGATACGCAGTATTTT.

This clone is a singleton in its sample. V is TRBV5-4 and J is TRBJ1-2; 10 bases map to TRBD1. The J segment lost 8 bases and the V segment lost 4 bases, leaving 11 bases of the junction unmatched. This CDR3 is 15 amino acids long. CDR1 is SGHNT and CDR2 is YYREEE in the germline V gene (reference sequence). Here the CDR3 reads CASSSETRDRGGYTF. Here the CDR3 DNA reads TGTGCCAGCAGCAGCGAGACCAGGGACAGGGGAGGCTACACCTTC.

The V gene is TRBV5-8, the J gene TRBJ2-1, with 7 bases matching TRBD1. The length of the CDR3 is 15 residues. The trim removed 3 bases at V and 8 bases at J, leaving 11 bases unmatched. From germline, CDR1 is SGHTS and CDR2 YDEGEE. The CDR3 protein is CASSSTGVVPYEQFF. DNA for the CDR3: TGTGCCAGCAGCTCTACAGGGGTGGTACCTTATGAGCAGTTCTTC.

This clone occurred a few times. The V call is TRBV21-1, the J call TRBJ1-2. TRBV21-1 is a known pseudogene. The CDR3 extends over 12 amino acids. CDR3 amino acids: CASSSDGDGYTF. In nucleotides, the CDR3 is TGTGCCAGCAGCAGCGACGGCGATGGCTACACCTTC.

The chain employs TRBV7-2 and TRBJ1-2; no reliable D call. Germline V gene lookup returns CDR1 SGHTA and CDR2 FQGNSA. The CDR3 totals 11 residues. Trimming took off 5 bases at V and 4 bases at J, with 5 bases between the two ends. The CDR3 nucleotides read TGTGCCAGCAGCACCCGCTATGGCTACACCTTC. Translating it yields CASSTRYGYTF.

The chain joins TRBV5-6 to TRBJ2-2; D gene ambiguous. Trimming pared 6 bases from V and 6 bases from J, leaving 12 bases between. The CDR3 has 13 residues. The V gene's germline CDR1 is SGHDT and CDR2 YYEEEE. The CDR3 here is CASIRQSSGELFF. DNA of the CDR3: TGTGCCAGCATCCGGCAGTCGTCCGGGGAGCTGTTTTTT.

J is TRBJ2-7 and V is TRBV28, with 9 bases fitting TRBD1. The CDR3 has 15 amino acids. Trimming removed 6 bases from V and 2 bases from J; junction bases left unmatched: 8. Germline CDR1 MDHEN, CDR2 SYDVKM. The CDR3 bases are TGTGCCAGCAGGGACCCGGGACAGGGCACCTACGAGCAGTACTTC. Amino acids: CASRDPGQGTYEQYF.

CDR3 in DNA: TGTGCCAGCAGCTTAGGACAGGGGTTCGACTATGGCTACACCTTC. Amino acids: CASSLGQGFDYGYTF. The gene calls are TRBV7-9 and TRBJ1-2, with 8 bases aligning to TRBD1. V lost 1 base, J lost 3 bases, and 4 bases stayed unmatched. Germline CDR1 is SEHNR and CDR2 is FQNEAQ (reference sequence). The CDR3 sequence is 15 residues long.

This CDR3 is CASSQAIVSVYEQYF. The CDR3 bases are TGTGCCAGCAGCCAAGCCATCGTATCGGTTTACGAGCAGTACTTC. The chain uses TRBV14 and TRBJ2-7; D unclear. V shed 1 base and J shed 4 bases, with 14 bases lying between them. The V gene's germline CDR1 is SGHDN and CDR2 FVKESK. This CDR3 has 15 amino acids.

This chain joins TRBV28 and TRBJ1-5, with D uncertain. This CDR3 region has 14 residues. The germline gives CDR1 MDHEN, CDR2 SYDVKM. V was clipped by 5 bases and J by 5 bases, with 13 bases between them. CDR3 DNA sequence: TGTGCCAGCAGTCCCCCGCGGGAGGATCAGCCCCAGCATTTT. Translation gives CASSPPREDQPQHF.

This clone was found once. Other DNA variants within this sample encode the same CDR3. This chain uses TRBV18 with TRBJ1-1; TRBD1 is a possible D gene (5 bases). The germline V and J ends were trimmed by 1 base and 0 bases, with 12 bases remaining between them. Germline assignment: CDR1 KGHSH and CDR2 LQKENI. The CDR3 spans 16 residues. CDR3 DNA: TGTGCCAGCTCACCACGCCAGGGTCCCATGAACACTGAAGCTTTCTTT. It translates to CASSPRQGPMNTEAFF.

The V and J genes are TRBV6-5 and TRBJ1-5, with TRBD1 identical over 8 bases. The CDR3 runs 12 residues. Germline V lookup: CDR1 MNHEY, CDR2 SVGAGI. Trimming removed 5 bases from V and 7 bases from J; junction bases left unmatched: 1. CDR3 loop: CASSNRGQPQHF. CDR3 nucleotide sequence: TGTGCCAGCAGTAACAGGGGGCAGCCCCAGCATTTT.

The chain couples TRBV27 to TRBJ2-5; D is ambiguous. The germline CDR1 and CDR2 sequences are MNHEY and SMNVEV (reference sequence). V lost 1 base to trimming and J lost 0 bases, with 9 bases between them. The length of the CDR3 is 15 residues. DNA of the CDR3: TGTGCCAGCAGTTTATTAGGCGGCTACCAAGAGACCCAGTACTTC. Its protein product is CASSLLGGYQETQYF.